The 10 T cell receptor beta chains in this list originate from one sample, sequenced in a study of T cell responses to AZD1222 COVID-19 vaccine. Measured with immunoSEQ multiplex PCR; TCRdb has only the in-frame clones, and not every one. The sample lists 85,000 to 130,000 clones; 90% were seen once. The specimen was peripheral blood, collected on day 0 of AZD1222 vaccination. The receptors come from an adult in good health.

The chain has TRBV6-1 and TRBJ1-2; TRBD1 is a possible D gene (5 bases). Germline CDR1 is MNHNS and CDR2 is SASEGT. The length of the CDR3 is 14 residues. V dropped 0 bases and J dropped 5 bases, with 10 bases sitting between them. DNA for the CDR3: TGTGCCAGCAGTGAAGCGTTGGGACGGTATGGCTACACCTTC. It codes for CASSEALGRYGYTF.

The chain recombines TRBV28 with TRBJ2-7; D ambiguous. The CDR3 loop spans 15 amino acids. Deletions cut 2 bases from V and 0 bases from J, with 11 bases between. CDR1 MDHEN and CDR2 SYDVKM come from the germline V gene. DNA for the CDR3: TGTGCCAGCAGTTTAGTATCCGCGTCCTCCTACGAGCAGTACTTC. Its translation is CASSLVSASSYEQYF.

This chain uses TRBV11-2 with TRBJ2-1; D possibly corresponds to TRBD2 (7 bases). CDR1 and CDR2 from the germline V gene are SGHAT and FQNNGV. V lost 7 bases to trimming and J lost 2 bases, with 18 bases between them. The CDR3 is 16 amino acids. As DNA, the CDR3 is TGTGCCAGCACCGAGGGGGAACGGGGGGCCTACAATGAGCAGTTCTTC. The encoded protein is CASTEGERGAYNEQFF. The entire variable domain, with the rest obtained from reference TRBV11-2 and TRBJ2-1, is as follows: EAGVAQSPRYKIIEKRQSVAFWCNPISGHATLYWYQQILGQGPKLLIQFQNNGVVDDSQLPKDRFSAERLKGVDSTLKIQPAKLEDSAVYLCASTEGERGAYNEQFFGPGTRLTVL.

This chain connects TRBV7-2 to TRBJ2-1; 7 nucleotides line up with TRBD1. V was clipped by 5 bases and J by 6 bases; unmatched bases: 13. CDR3 length equals 16 residues. The germline V gene has CDR1 SGHTA and CDR2 FQGNSA. The CDR3 bases are TGTGCCAGCAGCCAATCAGGACAGGTACTCCTCAATGAGCAGTTCTTC. Its protein product is CASSQSGQVLLNEQFF.

In this sample, this clone turned up a few times. The CDR3 DNA reads TGTGCCAGCAGCCATATCCGGACAGGCGGGGCCATATATTTT. Translation: CASSHIRTGGAIYF. The chain is built from TRBV6-2 or TRBV6-3 and TRBJ1-3, with 7 positions matching TRBD1. CDR1 and CDR2 from the germline V gene are MNHEY and SVGEGT. J lost 11 bases, V lost 6 bases, and 13 bases had no gene match. The length of the CDR3 is 14 residues.

The V gene is TRBV19, the J gene TRBJ2-3; TRBD2 matches at 10 bases. Germline trimming cut 0 bases from V and 6 bases from J; bases unmatched to any gene: 12. The CDR3 is 18 residues long. CDR1 is LNHDA and CDR2 is SQIVND in the germline V gene (reference sequence). CDR3 sequence (DNA): TGTGCCAGTAGTATAGATAGGGGTAGCGGGAGGTTCGGTGATACGCAGTATTTT. Protein sequence: CASSIDRGSGRFGDTQYF.

J is TRBJ2-7 and V is TRBV5-1; D assignment may be TRBD1 or TRBD2 (6 bases each). V shed 0 bases and J shed 2 bases, with 12 bases lying between them. The CDR3 has 15 amino acids. Germline lookup yields CDR1 SGHRS and CDR2 YFSETQ. The CDR3 sequence is CASSLEPGAPYEQYF. The CDR3 region has the DNA TGCGCCAGCAGCTTGGAGCCGGGGGCCCCCTACGAGCAGTACTTC.

The table lists this clone with a few counts. The chain uses TRBV6-6 and TRBJ2-7; 8 bases map to TRBD1. J lost 5 bases, V lost 4 bases, and 7 bases had no gene match. The germline V gene encodes CDR1 MNHNY and CDR2 SVGAGI (reference sequence). The CDR3 spans 14 residues. CDR3 coding DNA: TGTGCCAGCAGTTGGGGGACAGGCCATAACGAGCAGTACTTC. Amino acids: CASSWGTGHNEQYF.

The chain couples TRBV7-9 to TRBJ2-1; TRBD2 aligns across 9 bases. The CDR3 sequence is 14 residues long. The V gene's germline CDR1 is SEHNR and CDR2 FQNEAQ (reference sequence). V was clipped by 6 bases and J by 2 bases; unmatched bases: 2. CDR3 in amino acids: CASRVAGAYNEQFF. The CDR3, as DNA: TGTGCCAGCAGGGTAGCGGGAGCCTACAATGAGCAGTTCTTC.

The J gene is TRBJ2-1, the V gene TRBV11-3, with 7 positions matching TRBD2. With V trimmed by 2 bases and J by 7 bases, 14 bases remained unmatched. Per germline, CDR1 SGHNT and CDR2 YENEEA. The CDR3 is 17 amino acids. CDR3 DNA: TGTGCCAGCAGCTTATCGTATACGCGGGAGTTTAGGAATGAGCAGTTCTTC. It specifies CASSLSYTREFRNEQFF.